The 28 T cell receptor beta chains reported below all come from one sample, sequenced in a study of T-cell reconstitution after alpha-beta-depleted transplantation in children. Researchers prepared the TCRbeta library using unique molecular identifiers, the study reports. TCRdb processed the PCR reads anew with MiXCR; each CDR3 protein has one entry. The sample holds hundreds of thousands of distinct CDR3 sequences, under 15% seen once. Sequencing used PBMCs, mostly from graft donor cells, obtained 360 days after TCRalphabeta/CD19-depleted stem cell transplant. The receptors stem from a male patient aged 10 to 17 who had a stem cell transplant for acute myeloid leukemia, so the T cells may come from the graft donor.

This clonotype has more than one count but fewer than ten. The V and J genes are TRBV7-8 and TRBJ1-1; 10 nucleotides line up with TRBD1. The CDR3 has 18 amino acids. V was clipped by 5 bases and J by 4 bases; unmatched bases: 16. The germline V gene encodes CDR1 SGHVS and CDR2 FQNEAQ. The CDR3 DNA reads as TGTGCCAGCAGCCCAGTAGGGACAGGGGTACTCCGTAGCACTGAAGCTTTCTTT. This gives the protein CASSPVGTGVLRSTEAFF.

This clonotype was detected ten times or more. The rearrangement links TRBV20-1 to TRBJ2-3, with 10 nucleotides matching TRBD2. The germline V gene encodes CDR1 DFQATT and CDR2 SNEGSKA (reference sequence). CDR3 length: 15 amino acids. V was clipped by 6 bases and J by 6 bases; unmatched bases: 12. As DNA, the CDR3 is TGCAGTGCCGCGGGGCTAGCGGGAGAACATGATACGCAGTATTTT. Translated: CSAAGLAGEHDTQYF.

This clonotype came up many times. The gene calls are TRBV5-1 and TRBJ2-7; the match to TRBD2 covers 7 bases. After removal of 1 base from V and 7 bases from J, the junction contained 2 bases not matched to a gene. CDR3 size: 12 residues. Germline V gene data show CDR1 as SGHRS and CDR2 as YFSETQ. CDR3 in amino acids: CASSLTSEEQYF. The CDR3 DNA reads TGCGCCAGCAGCTTGACTAGCGAGGAGCAGTACTTC.

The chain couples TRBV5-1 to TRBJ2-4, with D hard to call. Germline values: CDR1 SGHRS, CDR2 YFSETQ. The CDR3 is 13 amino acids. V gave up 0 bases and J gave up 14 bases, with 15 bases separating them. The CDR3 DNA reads TGCGCCAGCAGCTTGGATGTTGGCAGGCGAAAGTACTTC. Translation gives CASSLDVGRRKYF.

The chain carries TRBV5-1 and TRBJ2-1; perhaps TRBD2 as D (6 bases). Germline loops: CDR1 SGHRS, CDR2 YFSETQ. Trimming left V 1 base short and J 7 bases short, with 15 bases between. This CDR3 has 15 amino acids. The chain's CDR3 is CASSLRVTRTNEQFF. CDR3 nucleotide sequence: TGCGCCAGCAGCTTGAGGGTGACTAGAACGAATGAGCAGTTCTTC.

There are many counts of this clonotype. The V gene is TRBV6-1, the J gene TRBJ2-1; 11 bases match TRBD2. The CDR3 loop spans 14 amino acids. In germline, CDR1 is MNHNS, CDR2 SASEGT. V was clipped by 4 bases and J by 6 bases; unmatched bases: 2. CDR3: CASSAGTSGNEQFF. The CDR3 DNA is TGTGCCAGCAGTGCCGGGACTAGCGGCAATGAGCAGTTCTTC.

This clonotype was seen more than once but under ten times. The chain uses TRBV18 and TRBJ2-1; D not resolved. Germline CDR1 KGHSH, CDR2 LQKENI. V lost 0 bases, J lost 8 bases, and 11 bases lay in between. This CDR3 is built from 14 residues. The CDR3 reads CASSPPPKVDEQFF. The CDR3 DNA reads TGTGCCAGCTCACCACCCCCTAAGGTCGATGAGCAGTTCTTC.

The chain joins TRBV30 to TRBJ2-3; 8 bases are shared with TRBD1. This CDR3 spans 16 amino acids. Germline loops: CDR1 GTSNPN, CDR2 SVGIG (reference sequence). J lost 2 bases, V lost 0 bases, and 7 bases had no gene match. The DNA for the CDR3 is TGTGCCTGGAGTGTACGGGCAGGGGGCAACACAGATACGCAGTATTTT. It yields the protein CAWSVRAGGNTDTQYF.

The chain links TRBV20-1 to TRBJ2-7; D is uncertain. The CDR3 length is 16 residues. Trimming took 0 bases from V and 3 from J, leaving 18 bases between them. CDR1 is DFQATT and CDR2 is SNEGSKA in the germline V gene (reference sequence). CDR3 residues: CSARDKYRVVNYEQYF. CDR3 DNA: TGCAGTGCTAGAGATAAATATAGGGTGGTGAACTACGAGCAGTACTTC.

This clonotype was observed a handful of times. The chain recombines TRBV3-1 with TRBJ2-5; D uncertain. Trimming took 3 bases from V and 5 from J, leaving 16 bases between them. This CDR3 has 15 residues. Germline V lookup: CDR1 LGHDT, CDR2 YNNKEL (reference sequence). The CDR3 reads CASSHSSPTGETQYF. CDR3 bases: TGTGCCAGCAGCCACTCCAGCCCGACTGGGGAGACCCAGTACTTC.

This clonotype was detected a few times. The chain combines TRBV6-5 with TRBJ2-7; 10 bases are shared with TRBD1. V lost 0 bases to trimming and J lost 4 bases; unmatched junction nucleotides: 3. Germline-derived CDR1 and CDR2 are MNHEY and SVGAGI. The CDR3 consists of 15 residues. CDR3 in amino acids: CASSYSDRGQYEQYF. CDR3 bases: TGTGCCAGCAGTTACTCTGACAGGGGGCAGTACGAGCAGTACTTC.

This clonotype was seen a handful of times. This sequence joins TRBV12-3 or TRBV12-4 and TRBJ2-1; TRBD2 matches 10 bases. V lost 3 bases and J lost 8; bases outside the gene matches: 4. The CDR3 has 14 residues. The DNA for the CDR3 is TGTGCCAGCAGTTTGGCTAGCGGGAGCTATGAGCAGTTCTTC. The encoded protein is CASSLASGSYEQFF.

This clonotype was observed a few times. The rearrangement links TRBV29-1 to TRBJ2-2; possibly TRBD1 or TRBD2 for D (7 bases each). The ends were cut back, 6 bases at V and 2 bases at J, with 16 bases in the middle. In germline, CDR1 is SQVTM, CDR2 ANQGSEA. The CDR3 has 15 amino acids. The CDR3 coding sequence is TGCAGCGTCGAGACAGGGACTACAAACACCGGGGAGCTGTTTTTT. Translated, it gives CSVETGTTNTGELFF.

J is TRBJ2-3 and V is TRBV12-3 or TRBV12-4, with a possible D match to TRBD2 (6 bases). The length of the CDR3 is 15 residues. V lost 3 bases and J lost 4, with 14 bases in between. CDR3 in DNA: TGTGCCAGCAGTTTTTCCGGACTACGGGCAGATACGCAGTATTTT. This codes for CASSFSGLRADTQYF.

The CDR3 DNA sequence: TGTGCCAGCAGAGAAGCGGGTTCCGGCGAGCAGTACTTC. Translation: CASREAGSGEQYF. The chain is built from TRBV12-3 or TRBV12-4 and TRBJ2-7; TRBD2 is a possible D gene (6 bases). Trimming stripped 6 bases from V and 6 bases from J, with 15 bases between. The CDR3 length is 13 residues.

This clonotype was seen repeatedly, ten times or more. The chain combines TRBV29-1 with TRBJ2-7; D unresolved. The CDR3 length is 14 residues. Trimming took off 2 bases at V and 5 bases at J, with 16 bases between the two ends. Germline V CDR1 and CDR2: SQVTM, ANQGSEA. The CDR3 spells CSVESGLLGHEQYF. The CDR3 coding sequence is TGCAGCGTTGAATCAGGCCTCTTAGGCCACGAGCAGTACTTC.

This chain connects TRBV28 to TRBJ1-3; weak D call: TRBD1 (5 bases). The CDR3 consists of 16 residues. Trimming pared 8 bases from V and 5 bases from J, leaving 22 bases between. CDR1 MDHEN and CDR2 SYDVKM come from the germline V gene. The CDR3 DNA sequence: TGTGCCAGCTCTACTTACAGGTCAGACCCACGAAACACCATATATTTT. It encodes CASSTYRSDPRNTIYF.

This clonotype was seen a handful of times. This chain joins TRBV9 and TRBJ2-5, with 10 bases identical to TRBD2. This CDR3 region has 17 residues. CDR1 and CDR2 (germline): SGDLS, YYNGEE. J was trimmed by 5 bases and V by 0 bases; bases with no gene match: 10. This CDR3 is CASSVVAGGPPGETQYF. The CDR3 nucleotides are TGTGCCAGCAGCGTAGTAGCGGGAGGACCACCTGGGGAGACCCAGTACTTC.

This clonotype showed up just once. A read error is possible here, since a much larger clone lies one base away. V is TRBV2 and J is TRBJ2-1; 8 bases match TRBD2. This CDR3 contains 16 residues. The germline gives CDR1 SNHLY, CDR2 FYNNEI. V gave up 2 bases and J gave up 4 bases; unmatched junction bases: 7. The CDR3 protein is CASSENLLAVYNEQFF. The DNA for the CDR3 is TGTGCCAGCAGTGAAAACCTACTAGCGGTTTACAATGAGCAGTTCTTC.

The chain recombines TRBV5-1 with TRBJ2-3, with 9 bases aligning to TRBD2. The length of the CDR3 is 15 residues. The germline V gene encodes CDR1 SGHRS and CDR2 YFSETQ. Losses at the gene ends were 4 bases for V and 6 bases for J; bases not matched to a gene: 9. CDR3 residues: CASSTGLAFPDTQYF. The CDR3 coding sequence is TGCGCCAGCAGCACGGGACTAGCCTTCCCGGATACGCAGTATTTT. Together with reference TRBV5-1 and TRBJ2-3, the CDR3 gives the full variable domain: KAGVTQTPRYLIKTRGQQVTLSCSPISGHRSVSWYQQTPGQGLQFLFEYFSETQRNKGNFPGRFSGRQFSNSRSEMNVSTLELGDSALYLCASSTGLAFPDTQYFGPGTRLTVL.

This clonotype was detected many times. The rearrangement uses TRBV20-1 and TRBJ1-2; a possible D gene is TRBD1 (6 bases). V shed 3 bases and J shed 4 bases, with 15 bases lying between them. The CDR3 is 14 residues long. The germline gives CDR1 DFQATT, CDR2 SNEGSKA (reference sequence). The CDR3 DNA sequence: TGCAGTGCTAGGTTAGGGGGGTACGGCTATGGCTACACCTTC. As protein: CSARLGGYGYGYTF.

The CDR3 nucleotides read TGCAGCGTCGGTTTCGACAGGGGATGGGAGACCCAGTACTTC. It encodes CSVGFDRGWETQYF. The chain employs TRBV29-1 and TRBJ2-5; 8 bases align to TRBD1. In germline, CDR1 is SQVTM, CDR2 ANQGSEA. The CDR3 runs 14 residues. Unmatched junction bases numbered 11, after V lost 6 bases and J lost 5 bases. Filled out from reference TRBV29-1 and TRBJ2-5, the complete variable domain reads SAVISQKPSRDICQRGTSLTIQCQVDSQVTMMFWYRQQPGQSLTLIATANQGSEATYESGFVIDKFPISRPNLTFSTLTVSNMSPEDSSIYLCSVGFDRGWETQYFGPGTRLLVL.

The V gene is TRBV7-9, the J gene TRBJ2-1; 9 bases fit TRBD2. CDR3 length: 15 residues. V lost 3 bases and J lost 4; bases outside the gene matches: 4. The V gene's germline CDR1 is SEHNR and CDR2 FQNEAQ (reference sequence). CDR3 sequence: CASSLAGGKYNEQFF. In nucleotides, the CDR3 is TGTGCCAGCAGCTTGGCGGGAGGGAAATACAATGAGCAGTTCTTC.

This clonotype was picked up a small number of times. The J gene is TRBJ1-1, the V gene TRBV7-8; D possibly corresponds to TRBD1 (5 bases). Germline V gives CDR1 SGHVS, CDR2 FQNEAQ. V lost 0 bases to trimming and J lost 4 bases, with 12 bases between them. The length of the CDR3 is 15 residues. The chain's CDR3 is CASSLASGLGTEAFF. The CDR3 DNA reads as TGTGCCAGCAGCTTAGCATCAGGGCTGGGCACTGAAGCTTTCTTT.

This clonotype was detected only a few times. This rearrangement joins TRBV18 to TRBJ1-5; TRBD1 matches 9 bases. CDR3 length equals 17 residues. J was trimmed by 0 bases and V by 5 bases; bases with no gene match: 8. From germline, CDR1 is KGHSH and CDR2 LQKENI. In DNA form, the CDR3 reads TGTGCCAGCTCATCATTGGGACAGGGTCATAGCAATCAGCCCCAGCATTTT. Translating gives CASSSLGQGHSNQPQHF.

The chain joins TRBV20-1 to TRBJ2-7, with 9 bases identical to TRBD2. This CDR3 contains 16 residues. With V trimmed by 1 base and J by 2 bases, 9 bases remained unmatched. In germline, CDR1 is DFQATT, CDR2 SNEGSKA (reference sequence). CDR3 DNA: TGCAGTGCTAGAGGGACTCGGACTAGCGTAACCTACGAGCAGTACTTC. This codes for CSARGTRTSVTYEQYF.

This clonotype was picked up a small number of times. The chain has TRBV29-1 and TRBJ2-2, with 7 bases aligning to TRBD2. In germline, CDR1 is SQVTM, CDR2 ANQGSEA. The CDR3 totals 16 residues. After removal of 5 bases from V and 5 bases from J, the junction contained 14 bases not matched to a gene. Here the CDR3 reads CSVRGVGGSPTGELFF. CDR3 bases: TGCAGCGTTCGAGGGGTCGGCGGGAGCCCAACCGGGGAGCTGTTTTTT.

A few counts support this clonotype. CDR3 nucleotides: TGTGCCAGCAGCTCCCCTGGACTAGCGGCGTACACCGGGGAGCTGTTTTTT. Protein product: CASSSPGLAAYTGELFF. The rearrangement joins TRBV28 to TRBJ2-2; 10 nucleotides align to TRBD2. The CDR3 is 17 residues long. Trimming cost V 6 bases and J 3 bases; bases outside gene matches: 10. Looked up from germline, CDR1 is MDHEN and CDR2 is SYDVKM.